This T cell receptor (beta chain) was observed in a study of CD8 T cells in ankylosing spondylitis. Points from the study as a whole: Significant enrichment of disease-linked clones was reportedly seen in matched ankylosing spondylitis synovial fluid.

This clonotype showed up many times. The antigen remains undetermined. The CDR3 contains 12 residues. From germline, CDR1 is LGHNT and CDR2 FRNRAP. The V and J ends lost 1 base and 10 bases respectively, with 8 bases between them. One entry per CDR3 protein results from TCRdb running MiXCR on the 5' RACE reads. The data hold 85,000 to 100,000 distinct CDR3 sequences, with around 10% observed a single time. The chain joins TRBV12-5 to TRBJ2-1; the D is unclear. The receptor's source is a male donor with ankylosing spondylitis or in good health (not recorded which). The source material was blood, either unsorted or a sorted T cell fraction (not recorded which). The CDR3 region has the DNA TGTGCTAGTGGTTTGGAGAGGAGCGAGCAGTTCTTC. Its translation: CASGLERSEQFF.